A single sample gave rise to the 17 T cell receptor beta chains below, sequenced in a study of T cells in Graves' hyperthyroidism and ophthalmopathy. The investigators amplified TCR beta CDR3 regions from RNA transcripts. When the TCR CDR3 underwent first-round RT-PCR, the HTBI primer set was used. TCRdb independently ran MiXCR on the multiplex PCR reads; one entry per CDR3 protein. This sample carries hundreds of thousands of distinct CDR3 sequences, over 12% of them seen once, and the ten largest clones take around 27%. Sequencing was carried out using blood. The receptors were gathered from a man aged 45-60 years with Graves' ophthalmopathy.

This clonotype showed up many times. The CDR3 is CASSSWGTGRTASGNTIYF. The CDR3 region has the DNA TGTGCCAGCAGTTCCTGGGGGACAGGCCGGACCGCCTCTGGAAACACCATATATTTT. This chain connects TRBV28 to TRBJ1-3; 8 nucleotides line up with TRBD1. The CDR3 is 19 amino acids. Trimming at V came to 4 bases and at J to 0 bases, leaving 14 bases not matched to a gene. CDR1 is MDHEN, CDR2 SYDVKM, per germline.

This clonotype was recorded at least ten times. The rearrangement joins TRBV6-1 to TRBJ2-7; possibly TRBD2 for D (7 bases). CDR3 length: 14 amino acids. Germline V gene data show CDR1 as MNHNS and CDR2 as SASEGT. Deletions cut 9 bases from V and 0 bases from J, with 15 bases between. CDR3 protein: CASGLGQSSYEQYF. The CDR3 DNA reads TGTGCCAGTGGACTAGGACAGTCCTCCTACGAGCAGTACTTC.

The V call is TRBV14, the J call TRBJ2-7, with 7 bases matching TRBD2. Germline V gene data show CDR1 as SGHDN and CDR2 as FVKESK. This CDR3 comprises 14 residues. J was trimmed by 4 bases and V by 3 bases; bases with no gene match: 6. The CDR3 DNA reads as TGTGCCAGCAGCCAGATGGGACTACCATACGAGCAGTACTTC. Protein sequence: CASSQMGLPYEQYF.

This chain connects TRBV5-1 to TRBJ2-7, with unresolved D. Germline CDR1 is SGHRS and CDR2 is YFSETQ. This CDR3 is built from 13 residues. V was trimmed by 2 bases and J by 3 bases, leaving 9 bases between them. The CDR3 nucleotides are TGCGCCAGCAGCTTTATCGTCGGCTACGAGCAGTACTTC. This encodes CASSFIVGYEQYF.

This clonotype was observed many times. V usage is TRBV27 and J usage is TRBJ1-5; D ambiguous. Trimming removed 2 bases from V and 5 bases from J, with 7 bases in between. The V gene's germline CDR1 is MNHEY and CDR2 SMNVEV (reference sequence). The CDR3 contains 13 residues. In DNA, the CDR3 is TGTGCCAGCAGTTTAGGCGTGGATCAGCCCCAGCATTTT. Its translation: CASSLGVDQPQHF.

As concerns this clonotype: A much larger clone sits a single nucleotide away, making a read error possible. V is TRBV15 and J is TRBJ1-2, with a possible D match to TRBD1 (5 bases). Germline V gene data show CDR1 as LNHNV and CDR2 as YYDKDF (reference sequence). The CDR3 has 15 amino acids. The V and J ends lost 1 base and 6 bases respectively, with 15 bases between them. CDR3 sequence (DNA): TGTGCCACCAGCAGAGCGAGAGAGGGGCCGCATGGCTACACCTTC. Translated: CATSRAREGPHGYTF.

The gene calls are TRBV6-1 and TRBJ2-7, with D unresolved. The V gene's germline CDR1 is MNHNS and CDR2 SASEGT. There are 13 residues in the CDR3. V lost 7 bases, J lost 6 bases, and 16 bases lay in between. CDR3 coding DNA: TGTGCCAGCACCACAAACCCGAGTCTCGAGCAGTACTTC. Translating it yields CASTTNPSLEQYF.

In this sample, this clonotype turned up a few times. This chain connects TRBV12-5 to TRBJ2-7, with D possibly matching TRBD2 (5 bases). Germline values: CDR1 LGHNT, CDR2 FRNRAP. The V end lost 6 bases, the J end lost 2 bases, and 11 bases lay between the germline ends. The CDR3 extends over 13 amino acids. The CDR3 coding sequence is TGTGCTAGTGGCCCAACCGGGACCTACGAGCAGTACTTC. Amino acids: CASGPTGTYEQYF.

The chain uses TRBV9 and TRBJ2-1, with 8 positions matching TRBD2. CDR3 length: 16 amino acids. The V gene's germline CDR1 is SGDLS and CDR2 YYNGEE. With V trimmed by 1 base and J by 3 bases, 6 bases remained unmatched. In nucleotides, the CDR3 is TGTGCCAGCAGCGTATCCCCCGGGACTAGCTACAATGAGCAGTTCTTC. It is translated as CASSVSPGTSYNEQFF.

CDR3 coding DNA: TGTGCCATCAGTGAGTCGTTCCAGGGGCAACTCTATGGCTACACCTTC. Its translation: CAISESFQGQLYGYTF. This rearrangement joins TRBV10-3 to TRBJ1-2; possibly TRBD1 for D (6 bases). The CDR3 loop spans 16 amino acids. Trimming cost V 0 bases and J 4 bases, with 15 bases left between them. CDR1 and CDR2 (germline): ENHRY, SYGVKD.

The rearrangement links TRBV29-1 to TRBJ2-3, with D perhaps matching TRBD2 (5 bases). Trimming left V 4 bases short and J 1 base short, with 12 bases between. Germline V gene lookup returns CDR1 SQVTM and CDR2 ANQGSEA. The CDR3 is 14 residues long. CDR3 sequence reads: CSVVQTGGTDTQYF. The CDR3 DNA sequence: TGCAGCGTTGTCCAGACCGGGGGCACAGATACGCAGTATTTT.

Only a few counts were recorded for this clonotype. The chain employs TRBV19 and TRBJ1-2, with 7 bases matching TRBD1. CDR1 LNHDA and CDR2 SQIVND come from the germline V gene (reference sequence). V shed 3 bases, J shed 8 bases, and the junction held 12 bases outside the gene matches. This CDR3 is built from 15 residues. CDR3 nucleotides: TGTGCCAGTAGTATCCTCACAGGGGTTCCTTGGGGCTACACCTTC. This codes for CASSILTGVPWGYTF.

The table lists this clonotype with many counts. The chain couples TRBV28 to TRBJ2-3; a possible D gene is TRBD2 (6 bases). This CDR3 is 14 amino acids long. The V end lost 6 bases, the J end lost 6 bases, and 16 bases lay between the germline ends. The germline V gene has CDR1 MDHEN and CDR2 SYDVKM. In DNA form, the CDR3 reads TGTGCCAGCAGCAACCCCGGGAGAACCGATACGCAGTATTTT. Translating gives CASSNPGRTDTQYF.

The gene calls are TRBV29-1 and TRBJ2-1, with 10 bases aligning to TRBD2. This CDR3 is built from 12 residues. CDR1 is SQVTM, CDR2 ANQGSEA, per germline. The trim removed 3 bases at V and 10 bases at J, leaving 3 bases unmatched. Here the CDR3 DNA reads TGCAGCGTTGACTGGACTAGCGGAGAGCAGTTCTTC. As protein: CSVDWTSGEQFF.

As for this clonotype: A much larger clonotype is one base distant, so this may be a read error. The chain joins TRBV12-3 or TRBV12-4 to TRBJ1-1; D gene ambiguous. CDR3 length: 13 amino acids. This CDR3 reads CTSSLNLNTEAFF. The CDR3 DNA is TGTACCAGCAGTTTAAATCTGAACACTGAAGCTTTCTTT.

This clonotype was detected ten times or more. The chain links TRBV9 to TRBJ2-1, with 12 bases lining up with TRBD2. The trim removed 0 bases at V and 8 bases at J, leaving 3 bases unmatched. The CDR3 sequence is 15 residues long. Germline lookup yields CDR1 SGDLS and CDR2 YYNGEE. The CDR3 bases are TGTGCCAGCAGCGTAGAATCTAGCGGGAGGGATGAGCAGTTCTTC. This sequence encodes CASSVESSGRDEQFF.

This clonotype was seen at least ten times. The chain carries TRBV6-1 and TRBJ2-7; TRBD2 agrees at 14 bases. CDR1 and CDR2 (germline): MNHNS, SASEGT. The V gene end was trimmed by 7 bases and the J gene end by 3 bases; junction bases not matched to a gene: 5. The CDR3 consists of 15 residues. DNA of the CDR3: TGTGCCAGCACTGGGACTAGCGGGAGAAGCTACGAGCAGTACTTC. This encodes CASTGTSGRSYEQYF.